Below are 9 T cell receptor beta chains sequenced from a single sample in a study of blood T cell repertoires in COVID-19. This table comes from immunoSEQ multiplex PCR, and its TCRdb copy is limited to in-frame clones, with some not included. This sample has approximately 200,000 clones, with roughly four fifths found just once. The sample taken for sequencing was PBMCs or T cells enriched from blood (not recorded which). The receptors were gathered from a man aged 40-49 years who had recovered from COVID-19.

The CDR3 here is CASSLVWGGTDTQYF. The CDR3 DNA is TGTGCCAGCAGCTTAGTGTGGGGCGGCACAGATACGCAGTATTTT. The chain combines TRBV7-2 with TRBJ2-3; D possibly corresponds to TRBD1 (5 bases). Germline V gene lookup returns CDR1 SGHTA and CDR2 FQGNSA. The CDR3 spans 15 residues. The germline V and J ends were trimmed by 1 base and 1 base, with 9 bases remaining between them.

V gene TRBV9 combines with J gene TRBJ2-2; 10 nucleotides match TRBD2. This CDR3 contains 14 residues. Trimming took 4 bases from V and 10 from J; bases not matched to a gene: 7. Germline assignment: CDR1 SGDLS and CDR2 YYNGEE. Here the CDR3 DNA reads TGTGCCAGCAGCTCCCTGGGGACTAGCGAGGAGCTGTTTTTT. It encodes CASSSLGTSEELFF. Based on the CDR3 plus reference TRBV9 and TRBJ2-2, the full variable domain is DSGVTQTPKHLITATGQRVTLRCSPRSGDLSVYWYQQSLDQGLQFLIQYYNGEERAKGNILERFSAQQFPDLHSELNLSSLELGDSALYFCASSSLGTSEELFFGEGSRLTVL.

This clone has at least ten counts. The chain has TRBV30 and TRBJ1-3; D is ambiguous. The V gene lost 0 bases and the J gene lost 4 bases, with 7 bases spanning the gap. The CDR3 is 13 residues long. CDR1 and CDR2 (germline): GTSNPN, SVGIG (reference sequence). In DNA form, the CDR3 reads TGTGCCTGGAGTGTAACAGAGGGAAACACCATATATTTT. Protein sequence: CAWSVTEGNTIYF.

The table lists this clone with a few counts. This chain uses TRBV7-6 with TRBJ1-1, with TRBD1 matching over 10 bases. CDR1 and CDR2 from the germline V gene are SGHVS and FNYEAQ. With 5 bases clipped from V and 5 bases from J, the junction kept 11 bases outside the gene matches. The CDR3 runs to 16 residues. The CDR3 loop is CASSPRTGGKGTEAFF. CDR3 bases: TGTGCCAGCAGCCCCCGGACAGGGGGAAAAGGGACTGAAGCTTTCTTT.

V gene TRBV9 combines with J gene TRBJ1-2, with D uncertain. Germline V gene data show CDR1 as SGDLS and CDR2 as YYNGEE. V lost 6 bases and J lost 4, with 16 bases in between. The CDR3 extends over 14 amino acids. The CDR3: CASTGGGRSYGYTF. The CDR3 DNA reads TGTGCCAGCACCGGTGGAGGACGGAGCTATGGCTACACCTTC.

The chain is built from TRBV5-1 and TRBJ1-1, with D perhaps TRBD1 (6 bases). In germline, CDR1 is SGHRS, CDR2 YFSETQ. Trimming shortened V by 4 bases and J by 4 bases, and 11 bases separated the two germline ends. CDR3 size: 13 residues. This CDR3 is CASSLTGSTEAFF. The CDR3 bases are TGCGCCAGCAGCCTCACAGGGAGCACTGAAGCTTTCTTT.

The chain recombines TRBV7-8 with TRBJ2-1; 8 nucleotides align to TRBD2. The CDR3 extends over 14 amino acids. V trimming: 5 bases; J trimming: 6 bases; junction bases outside the gene matches: 6. The germline V gene encodes CDR1 SGHVS and CDR2 FQNEAQ. DNA for the CDR3: TGTGCCAGCAGCATCCGACTAGCGTCCAATGAGCAGTTCTTC. Translated, it gives CASSIRLASNEQFF.

This clone appeared a single time. The CDR3 loop is CASSREGQGNYEQYF. The CDR3 nucleotides read TGTGCCAGTAGTCGCGAAGGACAGGGGAACTACGAGCAGTACTTC. This chain joins TRBV19 and TRBJ2-7, with 9 bases matching TRBD1. The germline V gene has CDR1 LNHDA and CDR2 SQIVND (reference sequence). The V and J ends lost 5 bases and 3 bases, in that order; junction bases with no gene match: 8. This CDR3 is 15 amino acids long.

The J gene is TRBJ2-7, the V gene TRBV9; 7 bases match TRBD2. With 0 bases clipped from V and 4 bases from J, the junction kept 7 bases outside the gene matches. CDR1 is SGDLS, CDR2 YYNGEE, per germline. This CDR3 has 15 amino acids. The CDR3 reads CASSVAGAGAYEQYF. DNA of the CDR3: TGTGCCAGCAGCGTAGCGGGTGCGGGAGCGTACGAGCAGTACTTC.